Described below is a single T cell receptor beta chain sequence and its context. Its matching antigen is unknown. Sequencing was at deep level. Sequencing was performed with immunoSEQ multiplex PCR; in TCRdb, only in-frame clones are kept and a portion is missing. The profile shows about 660,000 clones, roughly 70% of them singletons. This specimen comes from a study of shared clonotypes between healthy human individuals. V was cut by 6 bases and J by 9 bases, with 18 bases left in between. The CDR3 is 14 amino acids. The germline CDR1 and CDR2 sequences are MRHNA and SNTAGT. Notes on the study in general: Estimated richness was generally greater in naive than memory subsets. It was the non-shared clonotypes that had lower generation probabilities than clonotypes shared by all four donors.

V gene TRBV6-4 combines with J gene TRBJ2-1; possibly TRBD2 for D (7 bases). This receptor was obtained from a woman aged 25 to 39 in good health. The specimen sequenced was memory CD4+ T cells sorted from blood. Subset: CD45RA-negative fraction. The CDR3 nucleotides read TGTGCCAGCAGAGTGTCCGGCGGGGGCGGTGAGCAGTTCTTC. It specifies CASRVSGGGGEQFF.